This T cell receptor beta chain was sequenced in a study of cytomegalovirus exposure and HLA in healthy donors. The study ran its PCR with 60 Vbeta and 13 Jbeta primers. Here immunoSEQ multiplex PCR was the method, and the copy in TCRdb shows in-frame clones only, minus some. The sample shows 50,000 to 65,000 clones, less than 75% of them seen only once. The CDR3 contains 15 residues. V was cut by 2 bases and J by 1 base, with 12 bases left in between. Germline V lookup: CDR1 MNHEY, CDR2 SVGAGI. The source is a woman between 45 and 60 years old in good health and CMV-seropositive. Sequencing used PBMCs. The chain joins TRBV6-5 to TRBJ2-7; D unclear. CDR3 residues: CASSYSLRTSYEQYF. DNA for the CDR3: TGTGCCAGCAGTTACAGTCTCCGAACATCCTACGAGCAGTACTTC.